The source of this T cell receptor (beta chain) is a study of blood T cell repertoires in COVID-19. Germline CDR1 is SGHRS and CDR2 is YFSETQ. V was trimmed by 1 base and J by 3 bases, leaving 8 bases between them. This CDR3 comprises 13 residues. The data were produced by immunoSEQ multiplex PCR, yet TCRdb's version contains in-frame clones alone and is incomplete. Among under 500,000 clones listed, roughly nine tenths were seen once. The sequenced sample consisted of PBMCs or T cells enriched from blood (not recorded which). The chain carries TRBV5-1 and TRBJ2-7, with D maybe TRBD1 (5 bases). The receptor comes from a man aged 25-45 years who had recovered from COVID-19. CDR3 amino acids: CASSLSGIYEQYF. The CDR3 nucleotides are TGCGCCAGCAGCTTGTCAGGGATCTACGAGCAGTACTTC.